The entry below gives a single T cell receptor beta chain sequence along with its context. What it binds is unknown. The entry originates in a study of T cell responses to AZD1222 COVID-19 vaccine. Measured with immunoSEQ multiplex PCR; TCRdb has only the in-frame clones, and not every one. The sample gives under 200,000 clones, approximately 91% of which show up once; 0.99% is in the top ten. Whole-study findings and limits: Of the AZD1222 recipients, only five or six were seropositive at baseline.

CDR1 and CDR2 (germline): SGHTA, FQGNSA. The CDR3 covers 14 residues. V shed 4 bases, J shed 1 base, and the junction held 4 bases outside the gene matches. This chain links TRBV7-2 with TRBJ2-7, with TRBD1 matching over 7 bases. Here the sequenced sample was peripheral blood, taken on day 0 of AZD1222 vaccination. This sequence originates from an adult in good health. The CDR3 sequence is CASSSTGSSYEQYF. As DNA, the CDR3 is TGTGCCAGCAGCTCGACAGGGAGTTCCTACGAGCAGTACTTC.